This entry lists 13 T cell receptor beta chains sequenced from one sample in a study of blood T cell repertoires in COVID-19 (dated by TCRdb to about 2020). Library preparation used the immunoSEQ multiplex PCR assay. TCRdb carries this immuneACCESS record with in-frame sequences only. Its versions omit some clonotypes, under half of them owing to an unresolved V gene in the studies checked, with the rest unexplained. The sample table shows 300,000 to 350,000 clones, and 75% to 90% are seen once. Jointly, the top ten make up under 3.5% of the sample. Sequenced: peripheral blood. These receptors originate from a woman aged 30 to 39 with COVID-19, enrolled during active disease.

J is TRBJ1-1 and V is TRBV11-3; D uncertain. The V end lost 1 base, the J end lost 3 bases, and 6 bases lay between the germline ends. The CDR3 sequence is 13 residues long. The germline V gene has CDR1 SGHNT and CDR2 YENEEA. The CDR3 coding sequence is TGTGCCAGCAGCTTAGTCGGAGACACTGAAGCTTTCTTT. Encoded protein: CASSLVGDTEAFF.

The chain's CDR3 is CASSLLFGGPHEQYF. The CDR3 DNA is TGTGCCAGCAGTTTACTATTTGGAGGGCCCCACGAGCAGTACTTC. This rearrangement joins TRBV28 to TRBJ2-7; tentative D call: TRBD2 (6 bases). Trimming cost V 2 bases and J 5 bases, with 16 bases left between them. Germline V CDR1 and CDR2: MDHEN, SYDVKM. The CDR3 covers 15 residues.

CDR3 in DNA: TGTGCCAGCAGTTTGGGACTGCGTCGCGAGCAGTACTTC. Translating it yields CASSLGLRREQYF. The chain is built from TRBV27 and TRBJ2-7; possible D gene TRBD2, 6 bases. Trimming removed 3 bases from V and 6 bases from J, with 12 bases in between. Germline-derived CDR1 and CDR2 are MNHEY and SMNVEV (reference sequence). The CDR3 loop spans 13 amino acids.

The chain has TRBV2 and TRBJ1-6; 8 bases match TRBD1. Germline V gene sequence: CDR1 SNHLY, CDR2 FYNNEI. CDR3 length: 12 amino acids. V dropped 10 bases and J dropped 9; count of bases not matched to a gene: 5. Here the CDR3 reads CAKGGTGSPLHF. DNA for the CDR3: TGTGCCAAGGGAGGGACAGGTTCACCCCTCCACTTT.

This chain links TRBV9 with TRBJ1-2; unclear D gene. V was cut by 3 bases and J by 8 bases, with 11 bases left in between. The CDR3 totals 12 residues. Germline V gene lookup returns CDR1 SGDLS and CDR2 YYNGEE. CDR3 in DNA: TGTGCCAGCAGCGCCAGTGAGGGAGGCTACACCTTC. The encoded protein is CASSASEGGYTF.

The gene calls are TRBV29-1 and TRBJ2-5, with unresolved D. Germline CDR1 and CDR2: SQVTM and ANQGSEA. Trimming took 6 bases from V and 4 from J, leaving 12 bases between them. The CDR3 is 12 amino acids. CDR3 coding DNA: TGCAGCGTCGAAAGCCCGGGAGAGACCCAGTACTTC. Its translation: CSVESPGETQYF. Supplemented by reference TRBV29-1 and TRBJ2-5, the full variable domain reads SAVISQKPSRDICQRGTSLTIQCQVDSQVTMMFWYRQQPGQSLTLIATANQGSEATYESGFVIDKFPISRPNLTFSTLTVSNMSPEDSSIYLCSVESPGETQYFGPGTRLLVL.

The V and J genes are TRBV7-2 and TRBJ2-3; possible D gene TRBD2, 5 bases. Germline CDR1 SGHTA, CDR2 FQGNSA. V was cut by 5 bases and J by 8 bases, with 14 bases left in between. The CDR3 is 13 amino acids. CDR3: CASSATRAPTQYF. The CDR3 nucleotides are TGTGCCAGCAGCGCTACTAGGGCCCCTACGCAGTATTTT. The full variable domain, with the rest looked up from reference TRBV7-2 and TRBJ2-3, is GAGVSQSPSNKVTEKGKDVELRCDPISGHTALYWYRQSLGQGLEFLIYFQGNSAPDKSGLPSDRFSAERTGGSVSTLTIQRTQQEDSAVYLCASSATRAPTQYFGPGTRLTVL.

V and J are TRBV7-9 and TRBJ1-2; D gene ambiguous. V gave up 1 base and J gave up 8 bases, with 8 bases separating them. The V gene's germline CDR1 is SEHNR and CDR2 FQNEAQ (reference sequence). This CDR3 spans 12 amino acids. The CDR3 loop is CASSLGGFGYTF. In DNA form, the CDR3 reads TGTGCCAGCAGCTTAGGAGGGTTCGGCTACACCTTC.

V usage is TRBV11-2 and J usage is TRBJ1-3, with TRBD1 as a possible D gene (6 bases). CDR3 length: 16 amino acids. The germline gives CDR1 SGHAT, CDR2 FQNNGV. V lost 8 bases and J lost 4, with 21 bases in between. The DNA of the CDR3 is TGTGCCAGCGCAGGCGGGGGCTTACGCTTCGGAAACACCATATATTTT. It codes for CASAGGGLRFGNTIYF.

This clone turned up a few times. The rearrangement links TRBV27 to TRBJ2-5; weak D call: TRBD2 (6 bases). CDR1 MNHEY and CDR2 SMNVEV come from the germline V gene (reference sequence). The CDR3 length is 14 residues. Trimming cost V 7 bases and J 5 bases, with 17 bases left between them. DNA of the CDR3: TGTGCCAGCACAGAGATCGCGGGACGGGAGACCCAGTACTTC. This translates into CASTEIAGRETQYF.

The rearrangement uses TRBV20-1 and TRBJ1-6; D unresolved. CDR3 length equals 15 residues. From germline, CDR1 is DFQATT and CDR2 SNEGSKA (reference sequence). V lost 3 bases and J 5 bases, leaving 14 bases between the germline ends. The DNA of the CDR3 is TGCAGTGCTAGTCGGTATGGGCAAGATAATTCACCCCTCCACTTT. This sequence encodes CSASRYGQDNSPLHF.

V usage is TRBV2 and J usage is TRBJ1-6; D perhaps matches TRBD1 (6 bases). This CDR3 contains 16 residues. The V end was cut by 6 bases, the J end by 9 bases, with 21 bases between. Germline V gene sequence: CDR1 SNHLY, CDR2 FYNNEI. The CDR3 DNA reads TGTGCCAGCAGGGACATTCAGGGGCATGATTCTTCACCCCTCCACTTT. It yields the protein CASRDIQGHDSSPLHF.

This sequence joins TRBV6-5 and TRBJ1-1; D uncertain. The ends were cut back, 0 bases at V and 7 bases at J, with 12 bases in the middle. The CDR3 has 14 amino acids. Germline CDR1 reads MNHEY; CDR2 reads SVGAGI. CDR3 DNA: TGTGCCAGCAGTTACTCGTCGTACGGGAATGAAGCTTTCTTT. Protein product: CASSYSSYGNEAFF.